A single sample gave rise to the 25 T cell receptor beta chains below, sequenced in a study of blood T cell repertoires in COVID-19. The repertoire was sequenced with immunoSEQ multiplex PCR; TCRdb's copy has only in-frame clones and lacks some. The repertoire holds fewer than 300,000 clones, with 83% as singletons. The sequenced sample was peripheral blood. The receptors shown here come from a woman in her 70s with active or convalescent COVID-19.

J is TRBJ2-3 and V is TRBV6-5, with 10 bases matching TRBD2. V shed 4 bases and J 3 bases; nucleotides not matched to a gene: 7. CDR3 length: 16 amino acids. Germline values: CDR1 MNHEY, CDR2 SVGAGI. The CDR3 sequence: CASSSQTSGWTDTQYF. The CDR3 coding sequence is TGTGCCAGCAGTTCCCAGACTAGCGGGTGGACAGATACGCAGTATTTT.

V is TRBV10-2 and J is TRBJ2-2, with a possible D match to TRBD2 (6 bases). This CDR3 spans 15 amino acids. Trimming left V 7 bases short and J 2 bases short, with 14 bases between. Germline CDR1 reads WSHSY; CDR2 reads SAAADI. The CDR3 coding sequence is TGCGCCAGCAAAGCCGGGACTCTTAACACCGGGGAGCTGTTTTTT. Its protein is CASKAGTLNTGELFF.

A word on this clone: Other nucleotide sequences from this sample produce the same CDR3. This chain joins TRBV4-1 and TRBJ1-5, with TRBD1 matching over 9 bases. The CDR3 extends over 18 amino acids. Per germline, CDR1 MGHRA and CDR2 YSYEKL. The ends lost 1 base at V and 0 bases at J; junction bases unmatched: 7. DNA of the CDR3: TGCGCCAGCAGCCAAGGGAGGACAGGGGCGTATAGCAATCAGCCCCAGCATTTT. This codes for CASSQGRTGAYSNQPQHF.

The chain is built from TRBV7-2 and TRBJ2-5; D ambiguous. The V gene's germline CDR1 is SGHTA and CDR2 FQGNSA. The V end lost 0 bases, the J end lost 4 bases, and 15 bases lay between the germline ends. This CDR3 has 16 residues. The CDR3 coding sequence is TGTGCCAGCAGCTTAGCGCCAGGCTATTCCCTAGAGACCCAGTACTTC. It encodes CASSLAPGYSLETQYF.

This clone was seen more than once but under ten times. The rearrangement links TRBV18 to TRBJ2-6; a weak D match, TRBD1 (6 bases). Germline CDR1 is KGHSH and CDR2 is LQKENI. V was shortened by 6 bases and J by 0 bases, with 18 bases between the two germline ends. This CDR3 is 18 amino acids long. CDR3 in amino acids: CASSANTGYRSGANVLTF. DNA of the CDR3: TGTGCCAGCTCGGCTAATACAGGGTACCGCTCTGGGGCCAACGTCCTGACTTTC.

V is TRBV3-1 (or the pseudogene TRBV3-2) and J is TRBJ2-7, with no clear D. CDR1 LGHDT and CDR2 YNNKEL come from the germline V gene (reference sequence). Trimming shortened V by 3 bases and J by 2 bases, and 5 bases separated the two germline ends. The CDR3 length is 12 residues. The chain's CDR3 is CASSHDTYEQYF. The CDR3 nucleotides are TGTGCCAGCAGCCATGACACCTACGAGCAGTACTTC.

The V gene is TRBV3-1 (or the pseudogene TRBV3-2), the J gene TRBJ2-7; a possible D gene is TRBD1 (7 bases). CDR1 is LGHDT and CDR2 is YNNKEL in the germline V gene (reference sequence). CDR3 length: 16 amino acids. V gave up 0 bases and J gave up 3 bases, with 15 bases separating them. The CDR3 nucleotides are TGTGCCAGCAGCCAAGAAGGGTGGCAGGGGGGCTACGAGCAGTACTTC. It codes for CASSQEGWQGGYEQYF.

The rearrangement joins TRBV3-1 (or the pseudogene TRBV3-2) to TRBJ2-7; 10 bases are shared with TRBD1. The V and J ends lost 2 bases and 4 bases, in that order; junction bases with no gene match: 5. The germline gives CDR1 LGHDT, CDR2 YNNKEL (reference sequence). The CDR3 covers 15 residues. CDR3 sequence reads: CASSQTGTGVYEQYF. CDR3 coding DNA: TGTGCCAGCAGCCAAACCGGGACAGGGGTATACGAGCAGTACTTC.

The rearrangement joins TRBV18 to TRBJ2-1; D may be TRBD1 (5 bases). Germline V gene data show CDR1 as KGHSH and CDR2 as LQKENI. This CDR3 comprises 15 residues. The V end lost 7 bases, the J end lost 1 base, and 14 bases lay between the germline ends. CDR3 loop: CASFVGRGSYNEQFF. In DNA form, the CDR3 reads TGTGCCAGCTTCGTAGGTAGGGGATCCTACAATGAGCAGTTCTTC.

This clone was detected only a few times. The chain recombines TRBV14 with TRBJ2-3, with D possibly being TRBD2 (5 bases). The CDR3 is made up of 22 amino acids. Germline V gene data show CDR1 as SGHDN and CDR2 as FVKESK. V was pared by 3 bases and J by 2 bases, with 33 bases between. The CDR3 DNA reads TGTGCCAGCAGCCATATTGTACTGCTTGGGAGTAACGGTCAGCGGTACACAGATACGCAGTATTTT. Protein product: CASSHIVLLGSNGQRYTDTQYF.

Here the CDR3 DNA reads TGTGCCAGCGCGGGCAGCGAAGCGCTCGAGCAGTACTTC. This translates into CASAGSEALEQYF. The rearrangement uses TRBV3-1 (or the pseudogene TRBV3-2) and TRBJ2-7; possibly TRBD2 for D (5 bases). V was clipped by 8 bases and J by 6 bases, with 17 bases between them. Germline CDR1 and CDR2: LGHDT and YNNKEL (reference sequence). CDR3 length: 13 residues.

The chain has TRBV10-2 and TRBJ1-4; TRBD1 aligns across 7 bases. This CDR3 region has 19 residues. Germline V gives CDR1 WSHSY, CDR2 SAAADI. J gave up 8 bases and V 6 bases, and 24 bases lay outside the gene matches. The CDR3, as DNA: TGCGCCAGCAGGCCTCGGAGAGGGGACAGATTTGCACCGGGCGAAAAACTGTTTTTT. Its protein is CASRPRRGDRFAPGEKLFF.

The chain links TRBV10-2 to TRBJ2-7; TRBD2 is a possible D gene (6 bases). The length of the CDR3 is 14 residues. V was trimmed by 6 bases and J by 2 bases, leaving 14 bases between them. The germline V gene has CDR1 WSHSY and CDR2 SAAADI. The CDR3 spells CASRFSGAAYEQYF. CDR3 DNA: TGCGCCAGCAGGTTTAGCGGAGCAGCCTACGAGCAGTACTTC.

V usage is TRBV6-2 or TRBV6-3 and J usage is TRBJ1-1, with 7 bases matching TRBD1. Germline V gives CDR1 MNHEY, CDR2 SVGEGT. J was trimmed by 0 bases and V by 5 bases; bases with no gene match: 3. CDR3 length: 14 residues. The CDR3 reads CASSRGQMNTEAFF. The CDR3 DNA follows: TGTGCCAGCAGTAGGGGACAGATGAACACTGAAGCTTTCTTT.

V is TRBV6-1 and J is TRBJ2-2; perhaps TRBD2 as D (5 bases). Trimming pared 1 base from V and 6 bases from J, leaving 15 bases between. The CDR3 has 16 amino acids. Germline V CDR1 and CDR2: MNHNS, SASEGT. The DNA for the CDR3 is TGTGCCAGCAGTGAAGATGGGAACGGGGTTGCCGGGGAGCTGTTTTTT. It translates to CASSEDGNGVAGELFF.

This clone was seen more than once but under ten times. V is TRBV7-3 and J is TRBJ1-2; D not resolved. CDR1 is SGHTA, CDR2 FQGTGA, per germline. CDR3 size: 15 residues. Trimming shortened V by 4 bases and J by 0 bases, and 12 bases separated the two germline ends. CDR3 nucleotides: TGTGCCAGCAGCTCCCGGGGTGGAACTAACTATGGCTACACCTTC. Translated: CASSSRGGTNYGYTF. Complete variable domain (other parts from reference TRBV7-3 and TRBJ1-2): GAGVSQTPSNKVTEKGKYVELRCDPISGHTALYWYRQSLGQGPEFLIYFQGTGAADDSGLPNDRFFAVRPEGSVSTLKIQRTERGDSAVYLCASSSRGGTNYGYTFGSGTRLTVV.

The DNA of the CDR3 is TGTGCCAGTCAGTCGACAGGGGGTTACGAGCAGTACTTC. Translating it yields CASQSTGGYEQYF. The V and J genes are TRBV19 and TRBJ2-7, with 9 positions matching TRBD1. The CDR3 consists of 13 residues. Trimming removed 8 bases from V and 4 bases from J; junction bases left unmatched: 6. Looked up from germline, CDR1 is LNHDA and CDR2 is SQIVND (reference sequence).

CDR3 loop: CASSSLVYYADTQYF. CDR3 nucleotide sequence: TGTGCCAGCAGCTCCCTCGTGTACTACGCAGATACGCAGTATTTT. The rearrangement links TRBV7-2 to TRBJ2-3; D call uncertain. This CDR3 is 15 amino acids long. Germline lookup yields CDR1 SGHTA and CDR2 FQGNSA. V was cut by 4 bases and J by 4 bases, with 15 bases left in between.

This clone was recorded once. The chain links TRBV7-6 to TRBJ2-5; 12 bases are a match to TRBD1. CDR1 and CDR2 from the germline V gene are SGHVS and FNYEAQ. The CDR3 is made up of 15 amino acids. V shed 6 bases and J 5 bases; nucleotides not matched to a gene: 7. CDR3 DNA sequence: TGTGCCAGCAGTCCCGGGACAGGGGGCTCGGAGACCCAGTACTTC. Translation: CASSPGTGGSETQYF.

The CDR3 DNA reads as TGCAGTGCTACCACTCGGACAGGGGACACCTTC. Residues: CSATTRTGDTF. The genes are TRBV20-1 and TRBJ1-2; 9 nucleotides match TRBD1. The CDR3 runs to 11 residues. Germline CDR1 reads DFQATT; CDR2 reads SNEGSKA (reference sequence). Trimming removed 4 bases from V and 12 bases from J; junction bases left unmatched: 6.

CDR3 region: CASSLDGNTEAFF. CDR3 nucleotide sequence: TGTGCCAGCAGCTTAGACGGGAACACTGAAGCTTTCTTT. The chain recombines TRBV11-3 with TRBJ1-1, with D unresolved. Per the germline V gene, CDR1 is SGHNT and CDR2 is YENEEA. V lost 0 bases and J 1 base, leaving 3 bases between the germline ends. This CDR3 has 13 residues.

This sequence joins TRBV6-5 and TRBJ1-3, with unresolved D. This CDR3 region has 14 residues. Germline CDR1 and CDR2: MNHEY and SVGAGI. V lost 6 bases to trimming and J lost 0 bases, with 9 bases between them. CDR3 in amino acids: CASRQDYSGNTIYF. CDR3 nucleotide sequence: TGTGCCAGCAGGCAAGACTACTCTGGAAACACCATATATTTT.

The chain uses TRBV5-4 and TRBJ2-1; no reliable D call. With 3 bases removed from V and 5 bases from J, the gap between germline ends came to 12 bases. The CDR3 runs to 14 residues. Germline lookup yields CDR1 SGHNT and CDR2 YYREEE (reference sequence). The CDR3 region has the DNA TGTGCCAGCAGCTCCCCGGAGCCCCACAATGAGCAGTTCTTC. This sequence encodes CASSSPEPHNEQFF.

The chain recombines TRBV5-4 with TRBJ2-3; D gene ambiguous. V shed 2 bases and J shed 0 bases, with 13 bases lying between them. The CDR3 covers 16 residues. Germline V gene sequence: CDR1 SGHNT, CDR2 YYREEE (reference sequence). In DNA form, the CDR3 reads TGTGCCAGCAGCTTAAAGAGAGCGCGAAGCACAGATACGCAGTATTTT. Amino acid sequence: CASSLKRARSTDTQYF.

The chain carries TRBV7-9 and TRBJ2-7; TRBD2 matches 7 bases. Trimming at V came to 5 bases and at J to 2 bases, leaving 9 bases not matched to a gene. The CDR3 is made up of 15 amino acids. Germline values: CDR1 SEHNR, CDR2 FQNEAQ (reference sequence). DNA of the CDR3: TGTGCCAGCAGCCCACACCCCAGCGGGGCCTACGAGCAGTACTTC. Its protein is CASSPHPSGAYEQYF.